Given below is one T cell receptor (beta chain) in context. Its antigen remains unknown. The data stem from a study of blood T cells in healthy people across ages. Whole-study results and caveats: Aged donors had fewer naive CD4+ cells and lower diversity than long-lived donors.

At least 5.5 micrograms of total RNA were extracted per sample. The authors ran a second PCR of 7 to 11 cycles using a sample-barcoded 5' primer and a J-beta primer mix. TCRdb itself ran the 5' RACE reads through MiXCR, one entry per CDR3 protein. The repertoire includes more than 650,000 distinct CDR3 sequences, about a fifth of them detected once, and less than 25% sits in the top ten. The source of this sequence is a man aged 70 or older in good health. The sequenced sample consisted of blood.

For the CDR3, the DNA is TGTGCCAGCAGCTCCGGACTAATACCCTACGAGCAGTACGTC. It is translated as CASSSGLIPYEQYV. The chain joins TRBV7-2 to TRBJ2-7, with a weak D call TRBD2 (6 bases). V shed 4 bases and J shed 2 bases, with 12 bases lying between them. Germline CDR1 and CDR2: SGHTA and FQGNSA. This CDR3 has 14 amino acids.